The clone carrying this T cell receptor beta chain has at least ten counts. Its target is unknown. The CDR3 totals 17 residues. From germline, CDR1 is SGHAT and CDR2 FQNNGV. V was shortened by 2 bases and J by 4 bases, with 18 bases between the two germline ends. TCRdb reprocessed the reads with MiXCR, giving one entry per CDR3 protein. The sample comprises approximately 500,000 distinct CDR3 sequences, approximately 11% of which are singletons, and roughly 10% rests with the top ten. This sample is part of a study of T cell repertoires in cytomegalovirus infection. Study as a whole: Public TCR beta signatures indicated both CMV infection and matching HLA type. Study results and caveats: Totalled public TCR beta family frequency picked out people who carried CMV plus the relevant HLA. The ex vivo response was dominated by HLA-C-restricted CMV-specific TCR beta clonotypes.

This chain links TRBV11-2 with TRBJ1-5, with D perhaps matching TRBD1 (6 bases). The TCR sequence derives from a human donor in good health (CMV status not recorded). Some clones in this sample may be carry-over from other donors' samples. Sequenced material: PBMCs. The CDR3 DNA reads TGTGCCAGCAGCTTACTGACCCCTGGAGGGGGTAATCAGCCCCAGCATTTT. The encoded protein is CASSLLTPGGGNQPQHF.